This T cell receptor beta chain came from a study of radiotherapy plus CTLA-4 blockade in lung cancer. Regarding the study as a whole: Researchers report tumor-derived TCR clones expanding in blood after radiotherapy plus ipilimumab.

A note on this clone: Its antigen remains unidentified.

Trimming took off 3 bases at V and 0 bases at J, with 6 bases between the two ends. CDR3 length equals 12 residues. Germline CDR1 reads GTSNPN; CDR2 reads SVGIG (reference sequence). The protocol was immunoSEQ multiplex PCR, while the TCRdb copy is restricted to in-frame clones and leaves out a portion. The sample lists about 86,000 clones; 75% to 90% were seen once. Sample: peripheral blood, taken from a patient treated with radiotherapy plus ipilimumab. This TCR was sampled from a human donor with non-small cell lung cancer who had stable disease on radiotherapy plus ipilimumab. The chain employs TRBV30 and TRBJ2-7; no reliable D call. CDR3 sequence (DNA): TGTGCCTGGAGAGAGGACTCCTACGAGCAGTACTTC. Translated: CAWREDSYEQYF.